What follows are 17 T cell receptor beta chains derived from one specimen sequenced in a study of CD8 T cells in Susac syndrome. The RNA, about 0.45 to 1 ug, was put through reverse transcription using random hexamers. One entry per CDR3 protein results from TCRdb running MiXCR on the immunoSEQ multiplex PCR reads. The sample lists some 150,000 distinct CDR3 sequences, approximately 94% occurring once. Sequencing used CD4+ T cells from PBMCs. Receptor source: a human donor in good health.

The chain employs TRBV30 and TRBJ1-2, with D tentatively TRBD1 (5 bases). The ends were cut back, 1 base at V and 11 bases at J, with 20 bases in the middle. CDR3 length equals 14 residues. Germline assignment: CDR1 GTSNPN and CDR2 SVGIG (reference sequence). The CDR3 sequence is CAWSGARTARQYTF. The CDR3 DNA is TGTGCCTGGAGTGGGGCCCGTACAGCCAGACAGTACACCTTC.

The rearrangement uses TRBV5-4 and TRBJ2-5; no clear D. This CDR3 is 15 amino acids long. CDR1 SGHNT and CDR2 YYREEE come from the germline V gene (reference sequence). Trimming shortened V by 2 bases and J by 1 base, and 12 bases separated the two germline ends. CDR3 sequence (DNA): TGTGCCAGCAGCTTTCGGCGGTCCATCCAAGAGACCCAGTACTTC. Amino acid sequence: CASSFRRSIQETQYF.

The J gene is TRBJ2-3, the V gene TRBV18; 8 positions match TRBD1. Trimming at V came to 5 bases and at J to 5 bases, leaving 6 bases not matched to a gene. Germline assignment: CDR1 KGHSH and CDR2 LQKENI. There are 14 residues in the CDR3. This CDR3 is CASSFQGAGDTQYF. The DNA of the CDR3 is TGTGCCAGCTCATTCCAGGGGGCAGGAGATACGCAGTATTTT.

This chain links TRBV5-1 with TRBJ2-1; TRBD2 aligns across 8 bases. The germline gives CDR1 SGHRS, CDR2 YFSETQ. J gave up 7 bases and V 4 bases, and 10 bases lay outside the gene matches. The CDR3 has 15 residues. The CDR3 DNA is TGCGCCAGCAGCCTCGGACTAGCAGATAGAAATGAGCAGTTCTTC. It specifies CASSLGLADRNEQFF.

The chain uses TRBV12-3 or TRBV12-4 and TRBJ1-1; D gene unclear. The CDR3 length is 13 residues. The V end lost 2 bases, the J end lost 6 bases, and 10 bases lay between the germline ends. CDR3 amino acids: CASSLTSFSEAFF. The CDR3 coding sequence is TGTGCCAGCAGTTTAACAAGCTTTTCTGAAGCTTTCTTT.

Concerning this clonotype: At one end, the junction sequence differs from germline, possibly due to a read error. The J gene is TRBJ2-5, the V gene TRBV5-1; D might be TRBD1 or TRBD2, each matching 5 bases. CDR1 and CDR2 from the germline V gene are SGHRS and YFSETQ. The CDR3 loop spans 12 amino acids. DNA for the CDR3: TGTGCCAGCAGCTTAGAGGGGGAGACCCAGTACTTC. Translated: CASSLEGETQYF.

V usage is TRBV2 and J usage is TRBJ2-5, with a tentative D call TRBD1 (6 bases). Germline-derived CDR1 and CDR2 are SNHLY and FYNNEI. This CDR3 spans 13 amino acids. The germline V and J ends were trimmed by 7 bases and 5 bases, with 14 bases remaining between them. CDR3 bases: TGTGCCAGCACCACAGGGATGGACGAGACCCAGTACTTC. This encodes CASTTGMDETQYF.

V usage is TRBV28 and J usage is TRBJ1-2; possible D gene TRBD1, 6 bases. The V end was cut by 3 bases, the J end by 6 bases, with 23 bases between. The germline V gene has CDR1 MDHEN and CDR2 SYDVKM. This CDR3 region has 17 residues. As DNA, the CDR3 is TGTGCCAGCAGTTTCCCACGTAACCAGGGGCCGGGCGATGGCTACACCTTC. Protein sequence: CASSFPRNQGPGDGYTF.

The rearrangement uses TRBV10-3 and TRBJ1-3; tentatively, D is TRBD1 (5 bases). CDR1 and CDR2 (germline): ENHRY, SYGVKD. V was shortened by 7 bases and J by 0 bases, with 13 bases between the two germline ends. This CDR3 has 15 residues. The CDR3 here is CAIKDTSYSGNTIYF. CDR3 DNA sequence: TGTGCCATCAAGGACACAAGCTACTCTGGAAACACCATATATTTT.

This chain links TRBV29-1 with TRBJ1-1; D might be TRBD1 (6 bases). Germline V gene lookup returns CDR1 SQVTM and CDR2 ANQGSEA. Trimming removed 5 bases at V and 4 bases at J, with 11 bases between. CDR3 size: 12 residues. This CDR3 reads CSVQTGITEAFF. As DNA, the CDR3 is TGCAGCGTTCAAACAGGGATCACTGAAGCTTTCTTT.

In this sample, this clonotype turned up once. V usage is TRBV12-3 or TRBV12-4 and J usage is TRBJ1-5, with 7 bases aligning to TRBD1. V was clipped by 7 bases and J by 6 bases; unmatched bases: 9. This CDR3 is 14 amino acids long. The CDR3 DNA reads as TGTGCCAGCACCCTACAGGGGATAGTTCAGCCCCAGCATTTT. Protein product: CASTLQGIVQPQHF.

The chain combines TRBV9 with TRBJ1-1; unclear D gene. This CDR3 is built from 13 residues. Trimming removed 2 bases at V and 7 bases at J, with 12 bases between. CDR1 is SGDLS and CDR2 is YYNGEE in the germline V gene. The CDR3 DNA reads as TGTGCCAGCAGCGTGCACCCCGGCAGTGAAGCTTTCTTT. Amino acids: CASSVHPGSEAFF.

The chain recombines TRBV27 with TRBJ2-2; 7 bases map to TRBD1. The V gene's germline CDR1 is MNHEY and CDR2 SMNVEV (reference sequence). With 3 bases clipped from V and 2 bases from J, the junction kept 12 bases outside the gene matches. There are 18 residues in the CDR3. CDR3 sequence reads: CASSFYSPGQSNTGELFF. CDR3 DNA: TGTGCCAGCAGTTTCTACTCCCCGGGACAGAGTAACACCGGGGAGCTGTTTTTT.

V is TRBV30 and J is TRBJ2-7; 8 nucleotides line up with TRBD2. V lost 2 bases to trimming and J lost 2 bases; unmatched junction nucleotides: 5. The CDR3 is 14 amino acids. CDR1 and CDR2 (germline): GTSNPN, SVGIG (reference sequence). The CDR3 region is CAWSYGTSTYEQYF. CDR3 coding DNA: TGTGCCTGGAGTTACGGGACTAGTACCTACGAGCAGTACTTC.

This clonotype has a single count. This chain joins TRBV7-2 and TRBJ2-7; a weak D match, TRBD1 (6 bases). This CDR3 spans 13 amino acids. The germline CDR1 and CDR2 sequences are SGHTA and FQGNSA. Trimming stripped 4 bases from V and 3 bases from J, with 10 bases between. The CDR3 DNA reads as TGTGCCAGCAGCTATAGGACAGACTACGAGCAGTACTTC. Translating it yields CASSYRTDYEQYF. Drawing the rest from reference TRBV7-2 and TRBJ2-7, the complete variable domain is GAGVSQSPSNKVTEKGKDVELRCDPISGHTALYWYRQSLGQGLEFLIYFQGNSAPDKSGLPSDRFSAERTGGSVSTLTIQRTQQEDSAVYLCASSYRTDYEQYFGPGTRLTVT.

The V and J genes are TRBV12-3 or TRBV12-4 and TRBJ1-2; D remains ambiguous. V was cut by 4 bases and J by 1 base, with 7 bases left in between. The CDR3 covers 13 residues. The CDR3 DNA is TGTGCCAGCAGTTCCGGACGTAACTATGGCTACACCTTC. This sequence encodes CASSSGRNYGYTF.

This sequence joins TRBV30 and TRBJ2-2, with 7 nucleotides matching TRBD1. V shed 7 bases, J shed 0 bases, and the junction held 8 bases outside the gene matches. Germline CDR1 and CDR2: GTSNPN and SVGIG (reference sequence). The CDR3 is 15 residues long. CDR3 coding DNA: TGTGCCTCGCGCCGACAGGGTTCGAACACCGGGGAGCTGTTTTTT. Amino acids: CASRRQGSNTGELFF.